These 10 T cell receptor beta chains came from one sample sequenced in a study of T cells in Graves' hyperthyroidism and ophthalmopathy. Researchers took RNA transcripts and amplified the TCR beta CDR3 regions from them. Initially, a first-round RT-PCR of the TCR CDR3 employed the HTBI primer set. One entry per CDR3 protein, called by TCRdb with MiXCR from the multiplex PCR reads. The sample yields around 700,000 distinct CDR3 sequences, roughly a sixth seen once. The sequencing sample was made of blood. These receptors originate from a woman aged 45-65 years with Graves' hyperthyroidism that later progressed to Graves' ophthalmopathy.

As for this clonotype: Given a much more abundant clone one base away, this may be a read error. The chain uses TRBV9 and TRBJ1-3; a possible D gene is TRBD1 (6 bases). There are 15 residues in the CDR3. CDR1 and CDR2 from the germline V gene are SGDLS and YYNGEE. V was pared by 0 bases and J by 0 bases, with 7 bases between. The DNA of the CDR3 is TGTGCCAGCAGCGTAGACAGGGTCTCTGGAAACACCATATATTTT. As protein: CASSVDRVSGNTIYF.

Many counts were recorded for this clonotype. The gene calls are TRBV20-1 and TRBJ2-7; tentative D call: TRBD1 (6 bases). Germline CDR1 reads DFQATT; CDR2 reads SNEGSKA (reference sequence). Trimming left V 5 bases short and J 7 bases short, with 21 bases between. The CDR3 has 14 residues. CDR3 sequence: CSADPGTGMWEQYF. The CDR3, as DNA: TGCAGTGCTGACCCGGGCACAGGGATGTGGGAGCAGTACTTC.

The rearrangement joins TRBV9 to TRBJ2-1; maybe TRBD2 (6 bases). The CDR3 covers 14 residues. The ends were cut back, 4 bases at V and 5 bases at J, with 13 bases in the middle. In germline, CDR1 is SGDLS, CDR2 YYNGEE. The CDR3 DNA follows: TGTGCCAGCAGCTCCCTCGGGACTCACAATGAGCAGTTCTTC. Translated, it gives CASSSLGTHNEQFF. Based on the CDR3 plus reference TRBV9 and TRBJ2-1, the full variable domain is DSGVTQTPKHLITATGQRVTLRCSPRSGDLSVYWYQQSLDQGLQFLIQYYNGEERAKGNILERFSAQQFPDLHSELNLSSLELGDSALYFCASSSLGTHNEQFFGPGTRLTVL.

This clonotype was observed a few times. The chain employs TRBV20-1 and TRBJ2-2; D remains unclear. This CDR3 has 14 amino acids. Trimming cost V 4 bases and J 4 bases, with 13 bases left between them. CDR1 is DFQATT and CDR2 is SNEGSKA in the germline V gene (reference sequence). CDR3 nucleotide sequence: TGCAGTGCTACATCGGGCAGAACCACCGGGGAGCTGTTTTTT. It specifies CSATSGRTTGELFF.

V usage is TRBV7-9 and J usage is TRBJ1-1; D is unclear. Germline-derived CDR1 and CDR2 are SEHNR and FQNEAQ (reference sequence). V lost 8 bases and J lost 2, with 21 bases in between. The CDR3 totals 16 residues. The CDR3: CASEPPKDGSNTEAFF. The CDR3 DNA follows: TGTGCCAGCGAACCTCCTAAGGACGGATCAAACACTGAAGCTTTCTTT.

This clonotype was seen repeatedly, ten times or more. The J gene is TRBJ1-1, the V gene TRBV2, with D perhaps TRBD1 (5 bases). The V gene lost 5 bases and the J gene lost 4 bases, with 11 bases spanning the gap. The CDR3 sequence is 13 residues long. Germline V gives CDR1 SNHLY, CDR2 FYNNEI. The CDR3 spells CASSPGTITEAFF. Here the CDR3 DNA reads TGTGCCAGCAGTCCCGGGACGATCACTGAAGCTTTCTTT.

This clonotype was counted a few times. CDR3: CSARQGGNSPLHF. The CDR3 DNA follows: TGCAGTGCTAGACAGGGAGGTAATTCACCCCTCCACTTT. The rearrangement joins TRBV20-1 to TRBJ1-6; maybe TRBD1 (5 bases). Germline-derived CDR1 and CDR2 are DFQATT and SNEGSKA (reference sequence). The length of the CDR3 is 13 residues. V was clipped by 2 bases and J by 6 bases, with 8 bases between them.

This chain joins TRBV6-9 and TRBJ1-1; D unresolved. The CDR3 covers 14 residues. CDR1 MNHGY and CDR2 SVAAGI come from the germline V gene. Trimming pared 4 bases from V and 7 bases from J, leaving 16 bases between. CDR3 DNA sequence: TGTGCCAGCAGTTCCGGCATCTCAGCAGGTGAAGCTTTCTTT. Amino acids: CASSSGISAGEAFF.

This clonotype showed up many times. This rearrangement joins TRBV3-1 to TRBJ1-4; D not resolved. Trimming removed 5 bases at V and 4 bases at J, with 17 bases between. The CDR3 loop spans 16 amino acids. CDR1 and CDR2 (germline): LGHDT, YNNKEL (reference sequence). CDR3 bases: TGTGCCAGCAGCAACAACGTACTCGGCGGTAATGAAAAACTGTTTTTT. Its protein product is CASSNNVLGGNEKLFF.

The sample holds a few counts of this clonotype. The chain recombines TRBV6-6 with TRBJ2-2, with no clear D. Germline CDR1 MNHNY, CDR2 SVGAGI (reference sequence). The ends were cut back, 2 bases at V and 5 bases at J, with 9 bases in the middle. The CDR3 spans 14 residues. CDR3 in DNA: TGTGCCAGCAGTTACGCCCAATATACCGGGGAGCTGTTTTTT. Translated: CASSYAQYTGELFF.